This is a list of T cell receptor beta chains from one sample in a study of shared clonotypes between healthy human individuals. Some clones are missing from TCRdb's copy, which holds only in-frame ones; the method was immunoSEQ multiplex PCR. The data hold fewer than 600,000 clones, with around 74% observed a single time. The source material was PBMCs. The receptors here all came from a woman in her forties in good health. Some clones in this sample may be carry-over from other donors' samples. CDR3s include the opening cysteine and the closing phenylalanine or tryptophan. The D gene is left open where the match is weak. For some rows the clone size is stated as once, few or many, or as a class when expanded; others skip it.

>TRBV28|NA|TRBJ2-2|TRBD1
TGTGCCAGCAGCTCAGACAGGGGCGGTCGGGACACCGGGGAGCTGTTTTTT
CASSSDRGGRDTGELFF
>TRBV5-1|once|TRBJ2-7|NA
TGCGCCAGCAGCTTGGATGGGGAGCAGTACTTC
CASSLDGEQYF
>TRBV19|NA|TRBJ2-2|TRBD1
TGTGCCAGTAGTACACAGGGGGTAGTCGGGGAGCTGTTTTTT
CASSTQGVVGELFF
>TRBV29-1|NA|TRBJ1-3|NA
TGCAGCGCCATACCCCGGGTCTCTGGAAACACCATATATTTT
CSAIPRVSGNTIYF
>TRBV30|NA|TRBJ1-2|NA
TGTGCCTGGGGTTTCTCAGGGGCCTATGGCTACACCTTC
CAWGFSGAYGYTF
>TRBV19|NA|TRBJ2-7|TRBD2
TGTGCCAGTAGCCTATTAGCGGGAGGAGACGGCGAGCAGTACTTC
CASSLLAGGDGEQYF
>TRBV7-3|NA|TRBJ2-2|NA
TGTGCCAGCAGCTCACCTACCACGTCCGGCGGGGAGCTGTTTTTT
CASSSPTTSGGELFF
>TRBV15|NA|TRBJ2-1|NA
TGTGCCACCAGCGACCGTCGGAATGAGCAGTTCTTC
CATSDRRNEQFF
>TRBV10-2|few|TRBJ2-1|NA
TGCGCCAGCAGTTGGGGACGGAACTACAATGAGCAGTTCTTC
CASSWGRNYNEQFF
>TRBV7-2|NA|TRBJ2-1|TRBD1
TGTGCCAGCAGCATAGCCGGGACAGGTTCCTACAATGAGCAGTTCTTC
CASSIAGTGSYNEQFF
>TRBV29-1|few|TRBJ1-6|TRBD1
TGCAGCGCCAAAGGACAGGGCCAAGATTCACCCCTCCACTTT
CSAKGQGQDSPLHF
>TRBV7-8|once|TRBJ2-7|NA
TGTGCCAGTAGCCGGGACTTAGCCTACGAGCAGTACTTC
CASSRDLAYEQYF
>TRBV27|NA|TRBJ1-4|NA
TGTGCCAGCAGTCCTCTCGGGGTAACTAATGAAAAACTGTTTTTT
CASSPLGVTNEKLFF
>TRBV6-5|NA|TRBJ2-2|TRBD2
TGTGCCGTTCGACTAGCGGGAGTATCTGCCGGGGAGCTGTTTTTT
CAVRLAGVSAGELFF
>TRBV11-2|NA|TRBJ2-1|NA
TGTGCCAGCAGCTTAGATCTTGGCAAGCAGTTCTTC
CASSLDLGKQFF
>TRBV27|NA|TRBJ2-7|NA
TGTGCCAGCAGTCCTTTCGAGGGATTCTCCTACGAGCAGTACTTC
CASSPFEGFSYEQYF
>TRBV28|NA|TRBJ1-2|TRBD1
TGTGCCAGCAGTTCAATTTTCCCGGGCAGGGGGCGCGTCTATGGCTACACCTTC
CASSSIFPGRGRVYGYTF
>TRBV18|NA|TRBJ1-5|NA
TGTGCCAGCTTGACCGACAGGCGCAATCAGCCCCAGCATTTT
CASLTDRRNQPQHF
>TRBV28|NA|TRBJ2-7|NA
TGTGCCAGCAGTTTATCGCAACGTGAGCAGTACTTC
CASSLSQREQYF
>TRBV29-1|NA|TRBJ2-7|TRBD2
TGCAGCGTTGAAGTCCCCCCGGGACTAGCGGGAGGCGGTGGCTACGAGCAGTACTTC
CSVEVPPGLAGGGGYEQYF
>TRBV6-1|NA|TRBJ2-7|NA
TGTGCCAGCAGTGAAAGTGTGGGGGCCCCCTACGAGCAGTACTTC
CASSESVGAPYEQYF
>TRBV19|NA|TRBJ2-1|TRBD2
TGTGCCAGTAGTATCTCGGGACTAGCTAATGAGCAGTTCTTC
CASSISGLANEQFF
>TRBV25-1|NA|TRBJ2-5|TRBD2
TGTGCCAGCAGTGGACTAGCGGGAGGAGGTGAGACCCAGTACTTC
CASSGLAGGGETQYF
>TRBV12-2|NA|TRBJ2-1|NA
TGTGCAAGTCCCCTAGAGTCGGCGGGAGGGCCCTACAATGAGCAGTTCTTC
CASPLESAGGPYNEQFF
>TRBV6-5|NA|TRBJ2-7|TRBD2
TGTGCCAGCAGTTACTTAGCGGGAGGGCCTGGAGGCGAGCAGTACTTC
CASSYLAGGPGGEQYF
>TRBV7-2|once|TRBJ2-5|TRBD2
TGTGCCAGCAGCTTAGACCTAGCGGAAGAGACCCAGTACTTC
CASSLDLAEETQYF
>TRBV2|few|TRBJ2-1|TRBD1
TGTGCCAGCAGTGAAGACAGGGGTGAGCAGTTCTTC
CASSEDRGEQFF
>TRBV29-1|NA|TRBJ1-1|NA
TGCAGCGTTGAGGAGACCGAAGGGGCTGAAGCTTTCTTT
CSVEETEGAEAFF
>TRBV2|NA|TRBJ2-6|NA
TGTGCCAGCAGTCGGACAGCCTCTGGGGCCAACGTCCTGACTTTC
CASSRTASGANVLTF
>TRBV28|NA|TRBJ1-5|NA
TGTGCCACCTCACCCGTCCTTATTAGCAATCAGCCCCAGCATTTT
CATSPVLISNQPQHF
>TRBV18|NA|TRBJ2-7|TRBD1
TGTGCCAGCTCACCGTCGGCCCAGGGGACAGTCTTCAACGAGCAGTACTTC
CASSPSAQGTVFNEQYF
>TRBV9|NA|TRBJ1-1|NA
TGTGCCAGCAGCGTGACGGCGGGGAACACTGAAGCTTTCTTT
CASSVTAGNTEAFF
>TRBV5-4|NA|TRBJ2-3|TRBD2
TGTGCCAGCAGCCCGACTAGCGCGGCAGATACGCAGTATTTT
CASSPTSAADTQYF
>TRBV29-1|NA|TRBJ2-2|NA
TGCAGCGTTGCTGCGACACCGAACACCGGGGAGCTGTTTTTT
CSVAATPNTGELFF
>TRBV5-8|NA|TRBJ2-7|NA
TGTGCCAGCAGCTTGGGGGCGGGAACCCCCTACGAGCAGTACTTC
CASSLGAGTPYEQYF
>TRBV11-2|NA|TRBJ2-2|TRBD2
TGTGCCAGCAGCAGGACTAGCGGGAGAGGCGGGGAGCTGTTTTTT
CASSRTSGRGGELFF
>TRBV6-1|few|TRBJ1-2|NA
TGTGCCAGCAGTGGGGGAGTCGGCTACACCTTC
CASSGGVGYTF
>TRBV28|NA|TRBJ2-1|NA
TGTGCCAGCAGTTTAATGGACAATGAGCAGTTCTTC
CASSLMDNEQFF
>TRBV6-4|NA|TRBJ2-7|TRBD2
TGTGCCAGCAGTGACTTCCCCCCTAGCGGGAATCGCGAGCAGTACTTC
CASSDFPPSGNREQYF
>TRBV7-9|NA|TRBJ2-7|NA
TGTGCCAGCAGCTCGGGATCTTGGGACGAGCAGTACTTC
CASSSGSWDEQYF
>TRBV7-3|NA|TRBJ2-3|NA
TGTGCCAGCAGCCCCAGGCCATCGGGGGATACGCAGTATTTT
CASSPRPSGDTQYF
>TRBV27|NA|TRBJ2-7|TRBD2
TGTGCCAGCAGTTTAAAGGGACTAGCGGGTTACGAGCAGTACTTC
CASSLKGLAGYEQYF
>TRBV19|NA|TRBJ2-5|NA
TGTGCCAGTAGTGGAGTCCGGGACATACAAGAGACCCAGTACTTC
CASSGVRDIQETQYF
>TRBV7-2|NA|TRBJ2-7|TRBD2
TGTGCCAGCAGCTTAGAGGGGACTAGTTTATCAACCTACGAGCAGTACTTC
CASSLEGTSLSTYEQYF
>TRBV27|NA|TRBJ2-3|NA
TGTGCCAGCAGCATCGGACGGTACACAGATACGCAGTATTTT
CASSIGRYTDTQYF
>TRBV20-1|NA|TRBJ2-7|NA
TGCAGTGCTAGGATGAGTGCCGAGCAGTACTTC
CSARMSAEQYF
>TRBV28|NA|TRBJ2-7|TRBD2
TGTGCCAGCGGGGGAGGGCCCTCGTACGAGCAGTACTTC
CASGGGPSYEQYF
>TRBV5-6|NA|TRBJ2-7|TRBD2
TGTGCCAGCACCCGGGGGGGGAGAGGGGACGAGCAGTACTTC
CASTRGGRGDEQYF
>TRBV30|NA|TRBJ1-2|TRBD1
TGTGCCTGGAGCAGAGACAGGGGGCAGGGCCATGGTGGCTACACCTTC
CAWSRDRGQGHGGYTF
>TRBV28|NA|TRBJ1-5|NA
TGTGCCAGCAGGAATGACAAGTACCTTAGCAATCAGCCCCAGCATTTT
CASRNDKYLSNQPQHF
>TRBV5-1|NA|TRBJ1-1|NA
TGCGCCAGCAGCTTGCCTGGGGAGAACACTGAAGCTTTCTTT
CASSLPGENTEAFF
>TRBV9|NA|TRBJ2-2|TRBD2
TGTGCCAGCAGCGTAGTCGGGGAGGGACGAAGGACCGGGGAGCTGTTTTTT
CASSVVGEGRRTGELFF
>TRBV6-1|few|TRBJ2-5|TRBD2
TGTGCCAGCACCCCGCTAGCGGGAGATCGAGAGACCCAGTACTTC
CASTPLAGDRETQYF
>TRBV5-1|NA|TRBJ1-1|NA
TGCGCCAGCAGCCCCCAAGGGGCGGCGTGGAATGCTTTCTTT
CASSPQGAAWNAFF